The sample holds one count of the clone carrying this T cell receptor (beta chain). Its antigen is unknown. This record belongs to a study of blood T cells in healthy people across ages. Study context: There was about one barcoded beta molecule captured by template switching per two T cells. Whole-study findings and limits: Long-lived donors exceeded aged donors in naive CD4+ cells and diversity. Per million T cells, TCR beta diversity dropped roughly linearly as age increased.

The CDR3 loop spans 13 amino acids. The V gene's germline CDR1 is SGHNT and CDR2 YENEEA. V lost 3 bases, J lost 3 bases, and 6 bases lay in between. Caucasian, healthy and from Russia, the donors were aged between about 6 and 90. PCR was performed a second time for about 7 to 11 cycles using a sample-barcoded 5' primer and a J-beta primer mix. One entry per CDR3 protein, called by TCRdb with MiXCR from the 5' RACE reads. Among hundreds of thousands of distinct CDR3 sequences, 40% to 50% were seen once, and the ten largest hold around 21%. Sequenced input: blood. The clonotype comes from a man aged 55 to 70 in good health. The V gene is TRBV11-3, the J gene TRBJ2-4, with D uncertain. The CDR3 is CASSFSGKNIQYF. For the CDR3, the DNA is TGTGCCAGCAGCTTTTCCGGCAAAAACATTCAGTACTTC.